The T cell receptor (beta chain) under discussion was sequenced for a study of Ad26.COV2.S vaccination and SARS-CoV-2 variants. Produced via immunoSEQ multiplex PCR; TCRdb's table is partial and in-frame only. This table has a few hundred thousand clones, roughly four fifths appearing once. Concerning this clone: Its matching antigen is unknown.

V was cut by 6 bases and J by 7 bases, with 12 bases left in between. The CDR3 contains 12 residues. The germline CDR1 and CDR2 sequences are SNHLY and FYNNEI. General study findings and limits: The TCR-based breadth and depth measures might underestimate overall T cell responses. Similar non-spike TCR breadth was seen in vaccine and placebo recipients. Placebo recipients had lower spike-specific TCR breadth than vaccine recipients.

As to treatment: some 19 received Ad26.COV2.S at low or high dose, single or two shots; five or six received placebo; per-sample allocation not given. The samples date from day 63 after the first vaccine or placebo injection. Boston provided a donor who was an adult aged 18-55 years. The sequences come from peripheral blood, collected in a trial of Ad26.COV2.S vaccine versus placebo. This sequence joins TRBV2 and TRBJ1-2, with D unresolved. The TCR comes from a person between 18 and 65 years old who received the Ad26.COV2.S COVID-19 vaccine or a placebo. As DNA, the CDR3 is TGTGCCAGCAGAACCGAAACCAGTGGCTACACCTTC. Translation gives CASRTETSGYTF.